This T cell receptor beta chain was sequenced for a study of blood T cell repertoires in COVID-19. CDR3 length: 17 residues. CDR1 and CDR2 (germline): GTSNPN, SVGIG (reference sequence). The junction had 11 bases not matched to a gene; V was cut back by 2 bases and J by 4 bases. TCRdb's copy holds only in-frame clones and misses some; the assay was immunoSEQ multiplex PCR. In the table there are 110,000 to 150,000 clones, 84% of which are singletons. This study enrolled people aged roughly 18 to 90 from approximately 24 US geographic areas. Participants' reported clinical history set cohort assignment.

The chain couples TRBV30 to TRBJ1-2, with 12 bases fitting TRBD1. The origin of this receptor is a young woman who had been exposed to COVID-19. Sequenced: PBMCs or T cells enriched from blood (not recorded which). The CDR3 coding sequence is TGTGCCTGGAGTAGGGGAGGTGGGACAGGGGGCAGCTATGGCTACACCTTC. The encoded protein is CAWSRGGGTGGSYGYTF. Combining the CDR3 with reference TRBV30 and TRBJ1-2 gives the whole variable domain SQTIHQWPATLVQPVGSPLSLECTVEGTSNPNLYWYRQAAGRGLQLLFYSVGIGQISSEVPQNLSASRPQDRQFILSSKKLLLSDSGFYLCAWSRGGGTGGSYGYTFGSGTRLTVV.